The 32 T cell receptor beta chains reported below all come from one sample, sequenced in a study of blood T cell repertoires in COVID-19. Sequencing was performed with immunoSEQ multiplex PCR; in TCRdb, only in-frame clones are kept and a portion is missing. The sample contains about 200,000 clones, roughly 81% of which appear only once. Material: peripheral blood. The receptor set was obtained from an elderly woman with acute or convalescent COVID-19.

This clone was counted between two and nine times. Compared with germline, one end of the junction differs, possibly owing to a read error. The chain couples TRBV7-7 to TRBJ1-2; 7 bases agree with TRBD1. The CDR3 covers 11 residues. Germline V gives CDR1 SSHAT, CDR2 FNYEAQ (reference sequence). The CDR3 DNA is TGTGCTAGCAGGGGGGGGTATGGCTACACCTTC. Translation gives CASRGGYGYTF.

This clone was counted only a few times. CDR3 protein: CASSGQGTQPQHF. The DNA of the CDR3 is TGTGCCAGCAGTGGACAGGGCACTCAGCCCCAGCATTTT. This chain joins TRBV2 and TRBJ1-5; TRBD1 matches 7 bases. Germline V CDR1 and CDR2: SNHLY, FYNNEI. With V trimmed by 4 bases and J by 6 bases, 3 bases remained unmatched. The CDR3 contains 13 residues.

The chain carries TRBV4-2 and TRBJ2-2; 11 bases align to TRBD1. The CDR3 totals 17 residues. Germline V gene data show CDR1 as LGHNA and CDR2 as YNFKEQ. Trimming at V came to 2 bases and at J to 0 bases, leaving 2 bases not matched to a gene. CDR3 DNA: TGTGCCAGCAGCCAAAGGGGACAGGGGGCGAACACCGGGGAGCTGTTTTTT. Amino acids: CASSQRGQGANTGELFF.

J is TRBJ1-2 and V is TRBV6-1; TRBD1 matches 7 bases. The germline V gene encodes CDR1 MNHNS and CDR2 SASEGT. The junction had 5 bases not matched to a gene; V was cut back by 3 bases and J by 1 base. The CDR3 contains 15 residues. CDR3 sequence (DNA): TGTGCCAGCAGTGATACAGGGGCGGGTAACTATGGCTACACCTTC. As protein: CASSDTGAGNYGYTF.

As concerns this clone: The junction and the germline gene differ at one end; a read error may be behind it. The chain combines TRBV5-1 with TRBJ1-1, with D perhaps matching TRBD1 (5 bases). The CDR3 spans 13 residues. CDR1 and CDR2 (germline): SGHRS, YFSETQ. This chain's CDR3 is CASSLDSAGEFIF. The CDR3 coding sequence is TGCGCCAGCAGCTTGGATTCGGCGGGGGAATTTATCTTT.

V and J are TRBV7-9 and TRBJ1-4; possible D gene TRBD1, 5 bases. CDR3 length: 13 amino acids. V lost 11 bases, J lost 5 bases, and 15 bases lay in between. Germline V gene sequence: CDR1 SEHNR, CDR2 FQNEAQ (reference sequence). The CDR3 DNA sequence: TGTGCCGGGCGGGGCGAGGGAAATGAAAAACTGTTTTTT. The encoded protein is CAGRGEGNEKLFF.

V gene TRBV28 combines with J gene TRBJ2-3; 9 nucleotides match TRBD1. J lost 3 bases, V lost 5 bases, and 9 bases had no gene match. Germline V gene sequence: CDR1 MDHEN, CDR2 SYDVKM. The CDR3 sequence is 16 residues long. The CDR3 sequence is CASSPPGQGLTDTQYF. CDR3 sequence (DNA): TGTGCCAGCAGTCCCCCGGGACAGGGTTTGACAGATACGCAGTATTTT.

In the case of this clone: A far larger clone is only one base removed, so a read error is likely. The CDR3 DNA is TGTGCCAGCAGCGCGGACAGCTACGAGCAGTACTTC. Amino acid sequence: CASSADSYEQYF. The chain links TRBV11-2 to TRBJ2-7; weak D call: TRBD1 (6 bases). This CDR3 contains 12 residues. The V and J ends lost 5 bases and 3 bases respectively, with 8 bases between them. CDR1 and CDR2 from the germline V gene are SGHAT and FQNNGV. Based on the CDR3 plus reference TRBV11-2 and TRBJ2-7, the full variable domain is EAGVAQSPRYKIIEKRQSVAFWCNPISGHATLYWYQQILGQGPKLLIQFQNNGVVDDSQLPKDRFSAERLKGVDSTLKIQPAKLEDSAVYLCASSADSYEQYFGPGTRLTVT.

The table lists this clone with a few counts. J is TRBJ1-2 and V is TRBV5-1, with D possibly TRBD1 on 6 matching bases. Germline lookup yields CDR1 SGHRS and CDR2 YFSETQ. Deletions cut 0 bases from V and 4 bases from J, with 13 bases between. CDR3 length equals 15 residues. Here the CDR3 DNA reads TGCGCCAGCAGCTTGGCGCCAGGGGTCGGCTATGGCTACACCTTC. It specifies CASSLAPGVGYGYTF.

This CDR3 reads CASSWGGGSSYEQYF. CDR3 coding DNA: TGTGCCAGCAGCTGGGGGGGCGGCTCTTCCTACGAGCAGTACTTC. The V call is TRBV7-9, the J call TRBJ2-7, with D possibly being TRBD2 (7 bases). This CDR3 is built from 15 residues. V lost 4 bases and J lost 1, with 14 bases in between. Germline-derived CDR1 and CDR2 are SEHNR and FQNEAQ (reference sequence).

CDR3: CASSLGQLQYF. In DNA form, the CDR3 reads TGCGCCAGCAGCTTGGGACAGCTGCAGTATTTT. The chain is built from TRBV5-1 and TRBJ2-3, with a weak D call TRBD1 (5 bases). Trimming shortened V by 0 bases and J by 11 bases, and 7 bases separated the two germline ends. The CDR3 is 11 amino acids. CDR1 SGHRS and CDR2 YFSETQ come from the germline V gene.

The CDR3 loop is CASSLAWRQGNIQYF. Here the CDR3 DNA reads TGTGCCAGCAGCTTGGCATGGCGACAGGGGAACATTCAGTACTTC. The V gene is TRBV5-5, the J gene TRBJ2-4; 8 bases fit TRBD1. CDR3 size: 15 residues. Looked up from germline, CDR1 is SGHKS and CDR2 is YYEKEE (reference sequence). The V segment lost 0 bases and the J segment 7 bases; nucleotides outside the gene matches: 6. Full variable domain (missing parts from reference TRBV5-5 and TRBJ2-4): DAGVTQSPTHLIKTRGQQVTLRCSPISGHKSVSWYQQVLGQGPQFIFQYYEKEERGRGNFPDRFSARQFPNYSSELNVNALLLGDSALYLCASSLAWRQGNIQYFGAGTRLSVL.

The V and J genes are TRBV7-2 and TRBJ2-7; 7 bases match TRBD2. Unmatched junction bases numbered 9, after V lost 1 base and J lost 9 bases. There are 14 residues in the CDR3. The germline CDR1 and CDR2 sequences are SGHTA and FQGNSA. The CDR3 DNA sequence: TGTGCCAGCAGCTTAGGCGGGAGTTCCTATCCGCAGTACTTC. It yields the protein CASSLGGSSYPQYF.

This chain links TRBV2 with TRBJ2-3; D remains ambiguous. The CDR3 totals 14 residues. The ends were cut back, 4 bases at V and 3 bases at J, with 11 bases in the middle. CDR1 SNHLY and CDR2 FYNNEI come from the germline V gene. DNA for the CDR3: TGTGCCAGCAGTGGTCTCGGTGGTACAGATACGCAGTATTTT. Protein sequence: CASSGLGGTDTQYF.

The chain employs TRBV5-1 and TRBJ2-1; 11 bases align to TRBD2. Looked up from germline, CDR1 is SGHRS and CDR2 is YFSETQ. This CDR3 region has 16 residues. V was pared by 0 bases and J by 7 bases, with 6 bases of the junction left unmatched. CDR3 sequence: CASSLAVLAGVNEQFF. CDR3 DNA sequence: TGCGCCAGCAGCTTGGCGGTACTAGCGGGAGTGAATGAGCAGTTCTTC.

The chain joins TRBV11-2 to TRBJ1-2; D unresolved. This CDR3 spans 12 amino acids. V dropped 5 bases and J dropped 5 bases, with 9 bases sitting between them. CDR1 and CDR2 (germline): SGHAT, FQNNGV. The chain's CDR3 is CASSASFYGYTF. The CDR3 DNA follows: TGTGCCAGCAGCGCGTCCTTTTATGGCTACACCTTC. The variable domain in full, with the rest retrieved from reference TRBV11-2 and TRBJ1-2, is EAGVAQSPRYKIIEKRQSVAFWCNPISGHATLYWYQQILGQGPKLLIQFQNNGVVDDSQLPKDRFSAERLKGVDSTLKIQPAKLEDSAVYLCASSASFYGYTFGSGTRLTVV.

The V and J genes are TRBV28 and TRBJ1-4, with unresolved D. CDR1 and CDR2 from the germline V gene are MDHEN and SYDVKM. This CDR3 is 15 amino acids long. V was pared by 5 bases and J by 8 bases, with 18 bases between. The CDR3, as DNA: TGTGCCAGCAGTAATCGAGGCGGGGTATGGGAAAAACTGTTTTTT. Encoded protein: CASSNRGGVWEKLFF.

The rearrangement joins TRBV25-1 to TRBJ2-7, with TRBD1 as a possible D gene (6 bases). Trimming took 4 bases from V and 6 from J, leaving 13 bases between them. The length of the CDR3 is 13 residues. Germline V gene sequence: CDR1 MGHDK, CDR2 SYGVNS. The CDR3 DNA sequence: TGTGCCAGCAGTGGGACAGAGACTCTCGAGCAGTACTTC. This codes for CASSGTETLEQYF.

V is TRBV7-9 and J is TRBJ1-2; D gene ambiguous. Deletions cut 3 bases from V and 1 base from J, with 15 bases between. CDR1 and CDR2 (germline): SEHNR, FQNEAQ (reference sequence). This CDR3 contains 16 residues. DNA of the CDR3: TGTGCCAGCAGCTTTGGAGGCGTGAACTTTAACTATGGCTACACCTTC. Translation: CASSFGGVNFNYGYTF.

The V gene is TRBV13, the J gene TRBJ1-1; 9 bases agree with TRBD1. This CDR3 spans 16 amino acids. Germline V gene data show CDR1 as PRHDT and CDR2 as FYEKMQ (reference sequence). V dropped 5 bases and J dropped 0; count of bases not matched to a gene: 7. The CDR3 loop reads CASSPRTGVMNTEAFF. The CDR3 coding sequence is TGTGCCAGCAGCCCACGGACAGGGGTAATGAACACTGAAGCTTTCTTT.

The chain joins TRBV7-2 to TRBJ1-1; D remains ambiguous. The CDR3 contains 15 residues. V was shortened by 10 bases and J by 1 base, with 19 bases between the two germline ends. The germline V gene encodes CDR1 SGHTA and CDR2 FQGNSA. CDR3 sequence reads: CAIQALNLGNTEAFF. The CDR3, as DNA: TGTGCCATCCAGGCCTTAAACCTTGGGAACACTGAAGCTTTCTTT. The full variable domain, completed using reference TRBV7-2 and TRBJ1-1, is GAGVSQSPSNKVTEKGKDVELRCDPISGHTALYWYRQSLGQGLEFLIYFQGNSAPDKSGLPSDRFSAERTGGSVSTLTIQRTQQEDSAVYLCAIQALNLGNTEAFFGQGTRLTVV.

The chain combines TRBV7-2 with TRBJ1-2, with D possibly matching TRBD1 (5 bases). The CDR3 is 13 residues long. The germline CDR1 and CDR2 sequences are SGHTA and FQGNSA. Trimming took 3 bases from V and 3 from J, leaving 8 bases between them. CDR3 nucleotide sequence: TGTGCCAGCAGCTTTGGGACTGACTATGGCTACACCTTC. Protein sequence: CASSFGTDYGYTF.

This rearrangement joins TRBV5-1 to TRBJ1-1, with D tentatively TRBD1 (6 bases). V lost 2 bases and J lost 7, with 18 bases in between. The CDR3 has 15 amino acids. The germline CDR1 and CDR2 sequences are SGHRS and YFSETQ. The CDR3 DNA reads TGCGCCAGCAGCTTTCTCGGGGGGGCAAAGGGTGAAGCTTTCTTT. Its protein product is CASSFLGGAKGEAFF.

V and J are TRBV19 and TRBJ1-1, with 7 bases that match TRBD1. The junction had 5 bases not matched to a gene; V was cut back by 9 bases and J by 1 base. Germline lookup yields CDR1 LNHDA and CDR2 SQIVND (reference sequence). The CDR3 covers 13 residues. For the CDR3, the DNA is TGTGCCAGGAACGGGACAGCGAACACTGAAGCTTTCTTT. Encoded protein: CARNGTANTEAFF.

The CDR3 nucleotides are TGTGCCAGCAGTCCCTACCGAGCAAACACCGGGGAGCTGTTTTTT. As protein: CASSPYRANTGELFF. This chain connects TRBV28 to TRBJ2-2; D is ambiguous. V lost 5 bases and J 2 bases, leaving 12 bases between the germline ends. In germline, CDR1 is MDHEN, CDR2 SYDVKM. The CDR3 contains 15 residues.

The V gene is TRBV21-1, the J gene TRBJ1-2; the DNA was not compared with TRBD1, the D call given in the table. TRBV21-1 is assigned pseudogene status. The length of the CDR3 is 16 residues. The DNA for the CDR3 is TGTGCCAGCAGCAAAGGTTACGACAGGAGTGACTATGGCTACACCTTC. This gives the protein CASSKGYDRSDYGYTF.

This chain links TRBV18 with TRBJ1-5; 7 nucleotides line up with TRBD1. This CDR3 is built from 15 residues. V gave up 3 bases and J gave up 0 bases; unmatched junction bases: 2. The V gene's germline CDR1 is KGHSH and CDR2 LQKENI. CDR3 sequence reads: CASSPGTDSNQPQHF. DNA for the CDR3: TGTGCCAGCTCACCCGGGACAGATAGCAATCAGCCCCAGCATTTT.

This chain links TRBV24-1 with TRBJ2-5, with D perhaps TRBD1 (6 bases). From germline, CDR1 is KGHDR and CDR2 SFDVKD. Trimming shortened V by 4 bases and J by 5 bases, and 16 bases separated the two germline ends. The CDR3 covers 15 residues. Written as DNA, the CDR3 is TGTGCCACCAGTGACCTCCTAGGGGGAAGGGAGACCCAGTACTTC. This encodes CATSDLLGGRETQYF.

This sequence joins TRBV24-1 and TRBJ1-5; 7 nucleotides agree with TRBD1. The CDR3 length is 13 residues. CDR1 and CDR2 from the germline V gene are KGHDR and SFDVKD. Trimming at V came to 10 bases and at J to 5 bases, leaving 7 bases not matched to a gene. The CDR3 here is CATEGQQHQPQHF. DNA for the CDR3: TGTGCCACAGAGGGACAGCAACATCAGCCCCAGCATTTT.

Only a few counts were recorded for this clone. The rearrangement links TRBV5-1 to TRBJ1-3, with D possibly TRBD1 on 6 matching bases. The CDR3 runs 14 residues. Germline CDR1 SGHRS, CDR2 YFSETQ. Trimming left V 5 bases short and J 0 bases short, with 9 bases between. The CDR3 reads CASRETGSGNTIYF. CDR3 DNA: TGCGCCAGCAGAGAGACAGGCTCTGGAAACACCATATATTTT.

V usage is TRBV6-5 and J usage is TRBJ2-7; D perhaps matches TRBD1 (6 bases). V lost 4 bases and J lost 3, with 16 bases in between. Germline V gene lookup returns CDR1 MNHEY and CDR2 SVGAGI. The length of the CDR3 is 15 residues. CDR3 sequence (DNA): TGTGCCAGCAGTTTAGGGGACACGGCCTACTACGAGCAGTACTTC. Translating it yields CASSLGDTAYYEQYF.

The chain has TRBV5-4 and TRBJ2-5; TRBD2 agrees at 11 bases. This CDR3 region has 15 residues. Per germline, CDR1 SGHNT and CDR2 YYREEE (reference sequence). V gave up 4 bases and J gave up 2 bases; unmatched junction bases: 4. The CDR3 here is CASSVTSGAQETQYF. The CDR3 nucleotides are TGTGCCAGCAGCGTGACTAGCGGGGCGCAAGAGACCCAGTACTTC.